This T cell receptor beta chain is from a study of control samples from healthy donors and cancer patients. Concerning this clone: One end of the junction is discordant with germline, which a read error may explain.

Clones were sequenced by immunoSEQ multiplex PCR, and TCRdb holds only the in-frame ones, with some missing. The repertoire has around 250,000 clones, roughly four fifths of them found once; the top ten carry roughly 14%. The germline CDR1 and CDR2 sequences are SSHAT and FNYEAQ (reference sequence). This CDR3 is built from 19 residues. This TCR was recovered from a woman aged 60-75 years with lung cancer. Material for sequencing was PBMCs. The J gene is TRBJ2-1, the V gene TRBV7-7; 14 bases are a match to TRBD2. The CDR3 loop is CASSHRLGLAGEPYNEQFF. For the CDR3, the DNA is TGTGCTAGCAGCCACAGATTGGGACTAGCGGGGGAGCCCTACAATGAGCAGTTCTTC. The entire variable domain, with the rest obtained from reference TRBV7-7 and TRBJ2-1, is as follows: GAGVSQSPRYKVTKRGQDVTLRCDPISSHATLYWYQQALGQGPEFLTYFNYEAQPDKSGLPSDRFSAERPEGSISTLTIQRTEQRDSAMYRCASSHRLGLAGEPYNEQFFGPGTRLTVL.